This T cell receptor (beta chain) was observed in a study of cytomegalovirus exposure and HLA in healthy donors. Germline CDR1 and CDR2: SNHLY and FYNNEI. The CDR3 is 14 amino acids. Trimming left V 3 bases short and J 5 bases short, with 13 bases between. The PCR ran on 60 Vbeta and 13 Jbeta primers. Some clones are missing from TCRdb's copy, which holds only in-frame ones; the method was immunoSEQ multiplex PCR. The sample lists about 110,000 clones; over 70% were seen once. The chain is built from TRBV2 and TRBJ1-1, with D perhaps matching TRBD1 (6 bases). The sequence was collected from a woman aged 40 to 49 in good health and CMV-seropositive. The sample taken for sequencing was PBMCs. CDR3 amino acids: CASSEFQGLTEAFF. The CDR3 region has the DNA TGTGCCAGCAGTGAGTTTCAGGGGTTGACTGAAGCTTTCTTT.